This is a list of T cell receptor beta chains from one sample in a study of T cells in Graves' hyperthyroidism and ophthalmopathy. TCRdb ran MiXCR on the multiplex PCR reads and lists one entry per CDR3 protein. In the table there are 640,000 or so distinct CDR3 sequences, approximately 15% of which are singletons. The sequenced sample consisted of blood. Receptors were obtained from a woman between 18 and 29 years old with Graves' ophthalmopathy. CDR3s include the opening cysteine and the closing phenylalanine or tryptophan. A D gene is named only where the DNA matches it firmly. Expanded clones get a size class; other rows say once, few or many, or leave the size out.

d_call,v_call,clone_size,j_call,cdr3_nt,cdr3_aa
.,TRBV20-1,many,TRBJ2-3,TGCAGTGCTAGCGACCTTGAGGGAAACACAGATACGCAGTATTTT,CSASDLEGNTDTQYF
TRBD2,TRBV11-2,many,TRBJ2-1,TGTGCCAGCAGCTCAAACCTGCTGGGCGGGAGAAGGGAGAATGAGCAGTTCTTC,CASSSNLLGGRRENEQFF
.,TRBV2,many,TRBJ1-1,TGTGCCAGCAGTGAATCGGGCCATGTGAACACTGAAGCTTTCTTT,CASSESGHVNTEAFF
TRBD1,TRBV20-1,few,TRBJ1-1,TGCAGTGCTAGAAGGGACAGAGTGAACACTGAAGCTTTCTTT,CSARRDRVNTEAFF
TRBD1,TRBV27,.,TRBJ1-1,TGTGCCAGCAGTCCTCGACAGGGACGGTCCGGGGCTGAAGCTTTCTTT,CASSPRQGRSGAEAFF
.,TRBV28,many,TRBJ2-7,TGTGCCAGCAGGTCCGGGACGGACTACGAGCAGTACTTC,CASRSGTDYEQYF
TRBD2,TRBV7-3,.,TRBJ2-1,TGTGCCAGCAGCGTCCGACTAGCGGGGGCCTACAATGAGCAGTTCTTC,CASSVRLAGAYNEQFF
.,TRBV27,many,TRBJ1-1,TGTGCCAGCAGTTCCCGGGTAACTGAAGCTTTCTTT,CASSSRVTEAFF
TRBD1,TRBV11-2,many,TRBJ2-7,TGTGCCAGCAGCCCCGACAGGGGAACCTACGAGCAGTACTTC,CASSPDRGTYEQYF
.,TRBV2,many,TRBJ2-7,TGTGCCAGCAGAGGGCAAAGGAGTTACGAGCAGTACTTC,CASRGQRSYEQYF
.,TRBV6-2/TRBV6-3,few,TRBJ2-5,TGTGCCACCACCCCAGGGAATCGGGAGACCCAGTACTTC,CATTPGNRETQYF
.,TRBV20-1,many,TRBJ2-3,TGCAGTGCCAGCCCTGGCACAGATACGCAGTATTTT,CSASPGTDTQYF
TRBD2,TRBV11-2,many,TRBJ2-2,TGTGCCAGCAGCTTTAGCGGGAGAGTAGACACCGGGGAGCTGTTTTTT,CASSFSGRVDTGELFF
TRBD1,TRBV10-3,.,TRBJ1-3,TGTGCCACCGTAGACAGGGCTGGAAACACCATATATTTT,CATVDRAGNTIYF
TRBD2,TRBV4-3,few,TRBJ2-7,TGCGCCAGCAGCCAAGATAGGAGCGGGAGTTCGATCGAGCAGTACTTC,CASSQDRSGSSIEQYF
.,TRBV30,many,TRBJ1-3,TGTGCCTGGAGTTGGGCTGGAAACACCATATATTTT,CAWSWAGNTIYF
.,TRBV29-1,.,TRBJ1-1,TGCAGCTTGTGGGTCGGCGCTGAAGCTTTCTTT,CSLWVGAEAFF
.,TRBV11-3,many,TRBJ2-7,TGTGCCAGCAGCCGCCGGGACGCCTCCTACGAGCAGTACTTC,CASSRRDASYEQYF
.,TRBV10-3,many,TRBJ2-7,TGTGCCATCAGTTTGGGTCCCTACGAGCAGTACTTC,CAISLGPYEQYF
TRBD2,TRBV15,many,TRBJ2-1,TGTGCCACCAGCAGAGATCTTAGGACGGGAGGGGGGTATGAGCAGTTCTTC,CATSRDLRTGGGYEQFF
.,TRBV4-1,.,TRBJ2-7,TGCGCCAGCAGCCAAGCCCCGGGGCTAGCCCACGAGCAGTACTTC,CASSQAPGLAHEQYF
TRBD1,TRBV20-1,few,TRBJ1-2,TGCAGTGCCCCTAGGACAGGTTATCATAACTATGGCTACACCTTC,CSAPRTGYHNYGYTF